The 15 T cell receptor beta chains below all came from one sample that was sequenced in a study of T cell responses to AZD1222 COVID-19 vaccine. Method: immunoSEQ multiplex PCR; TCRdb's copy keeps in-frame clones and lacks some. The sample has about 180,000 clones; approximately 94% are singletons. The specimen comprised peripheral blood, sampled 28 days after the second AZD1222 dose. Receptor source: an adult who received the AZD1222 COVID-19 vaccine.

This sequence joins TRBV7-9 and TRBJ2-1; D gene ambiguous. The CDR3 is 13 residues long. Deletions cut 5 bases from V and 5 bases from J, with 10 bases between. Germline CDR1 is SEHNR and CDR2 is FQNEAQ (reference sequence). DNA for the CDR3: TGTGCCAGCAGCGCTTTTCCCCACAATGAGCAGTTCTTC. Protein product: CASSAFPHNEQFF.

J is TRBJ2-5 and V is TRBV6-6, with TRBD2 matching over 8 bases. V shed 9 bases and J 7 bases; nucleotides not matched to a gene: 13. This CDR3 is built from 14 residues. Germline V gene lookup returns CDR1 MNHNY and CDR2 SVGAGI (reference sequence). CDR3 in amino acids: CASSLANRGGTQYF. As DNA, the CDR3 is TGTGCCAGTAGTCTAGCTAACCGGGGGGGGACCCAGTACTTC.

V is TRBV19 and J is TRBJ1-4, with 7 bases aligning to TRBD1. Trimming cost V 6 bases and J 11 bases; bases outside gene matches: 6. Germline values: CDR1 LNHDA, CDR2 SQIVND (reference sequence). The CDR3 sequence is 12 residues long. CDR3 DNA: TGTGCCAGTAGCGTTTCGACAGGGAAACTGTTTTTT. This translates into CASSVSTGKLFF.

This chain uses TRBV7-8 with TRBJ2-6; maybe TRBD2 (6 bases). V lost 5 bases, J lost 0 bases, and 8 bases lay in between. Looked up from germline, CDR1 is SGHVS and CDR2 is FQNEAQ. The CDR3 sequence is 15 residues long. The CDR3 coding sequence is TGTGCCAGCAGCCGGGGGTCCTCTGGGGCCAACGTCCTGACTTTC. It specifies CASSRGSSGANVLTF.

This chain links TRBV7-2 with TRBJ2-2; D might be TRBD2 (6 bases). Germline loops: CDR1 SGHTA, CDR2 FQGNSA. This CDR3 spans 16 amino acids. V shed 4 bases and J shed 2 bases, with 14 bases lying between them. The CDR3: CASSSFTGLNTGELFF. The CDR3 region has the DNA TGTGCCAGCAGCTCATTCACGGGACTCAACACCGGGGAGCTGTTTTTT.

This sequence joins TRBV2 and TRBJ1-1, with D unclear. V shed 7 bases and J shed 2 bases, with 11 bases lying between them. This CDR3 has 13 residues. Germline CDR1 reads SNHLY; CDR2 reads FYNNEI. The CDR3 DNA follows: TGTGCCAGCATGGATCCGACCAACACTGAAGCTTTCTTT. Protein sequence: CASMDPTNTEAFF.

The CDR3 DNA reads TGTGCCAGCAGCGGGGGTGAAAAACTGTTTTTT. It specifies CASSGGEKLFF. This rearrangement joins TRBV9 to TRBJ1-4; D is uncertain. The germline V gene has CDR1 SGDLS and CDR2 YYNGEE. The CDR3 spans 11 residues. V gave up 3 bases and J gave up 7 bases, with 4 bases separating them.

The CDR3 DNA is TGTGCCACCAGCTTCCGAAGTGGGACAGAAGCTTTCTTT. Residues: CATSFRSGTEAFF. V usage is TRBV15 and J usage is TRBJ1-1; D might be TRBD1 (6 bases). Trimming removed 5 bases from V and 8 bases from J, with 15 bases in between. Germline V gives CDR1 LNHNV, CDR2 YYDKDF (reference sequence). This CDR3 comprises 13 residues.

This sequence joins TRBV19 and TRBJ1-3; D remains unclear. CDR1 and CDR2 (germline): LNHDA, SQIVND (reference sequence). The length of the CDR3 is 15 residues. The V end was cut by 3 bases, the J end by 0 bases, with 9 bases between. CDR3 in amino acids: CASSIEVLSGNTIYF. The CDR3 coding sequence is TGTGCCAGTAGTATCGAGGTCCTCTCTGGAAACACCATATATTTT. The variable domain in full, with the rest retrieved from reference TRBV19 and TRBJ1-3, is DGGITQSPKYLFRKEGQNVTLSCEQNLNHDAMYWYRQDPGQGLRLIYYSQIVNDFQKGDIAEGYSVSREKKESFPLTVTSAQKNPTAFYLCASSIEVLSGNTIYFGEGSWLTVV.

This chain links TRBV29-1 with TRBJ1-2, with unresolved D. Germline-derived CDR1 and CDR2 are SQVTM and ANQGSEA. V lost 0 bases and J lost 8, with 4 bases in between. The CDR3 runs to 10 residues. The CDR3 region is CSVEELGYTF. The CDR3 DNA reads as TGCAGCGTTGAAGAACTAGGCTACACCTTC.

The rearrangement joins TRBV11-2 to TRBJ1-3, with D unresolved. V shed 4 bases and J shed 0 bases, with 10 bases lying between them. The CDR3 is 15 residues long. CDR1 and CDR2 from the germline V gene are SGHAT and FQNNGV. CDR3 in amino acids: CASSSGRFSGNTIYF. The DNA of the CDR3 is TGTGCCAGCAGCTCAGGACGGTTCTCTGGAAACACCATATATTTT.

This clone was found once. The chain couples TRBV7-3 to TRBJ2-2; D call uncertain. V lost 8 bases and J 3 bases, leaving 10 bases between the germline ends. From germline, CDR1 is SGHTA and CDR2 FQGTGA. The CDR3 contains 13 residues. This CDR3 is CASSVTDTGELFF. The CDR3 DNA is TGTGCCAGCTCGGTTACCGACACCGGGGAGCTGTTTTTT.

This chain uses TRBV7-3 with TRBJ2-6; D gene uncertain. Trimming removed 6 bases from V and 2 bases from J, with 11 bases in between. Germline CDR1 SGHTA, CDR2 FQGTGA. This CDR3 has 15 amino acids. CDR3 in amino acids: CASSPMAAGANVLTF. The CDR3 DNA reads TGTGCCAGCAGTCCCATGGCTGCTGGGGCCAACGTCCTGACTTTC.

Details on this clone: Other DNA sequences in the sample encode the same CDR3. The chain combines TRBV19 with TRBJ1-1, with TRBD1 matching over 8 bases. Looked up from germline, CDR1 is LNHDA and CDR2 is SQIVND (reference sequence). The CDR3 is made up of 13 amino acids. Trimming at V came to 4 bases and at J to 5 bases, leaving 3 bases not matched to a gene. CDR3 coding DNA: TGTGCCAGTAGTACAACAGGGGGGACTGAAGCTTTCTTT. Protein product: CASSTTGGTEAFF.

The chain employs TRBV18 and TRBJ1-1; D might be TRBD1 (6 bases). The CDR3 contains 12 residues. Germline V gene lookup returns CDR1 KGHSH and CDR2 LQKENI. V gave up 2 bases and J gave up 6 bases, with 7 bases separating them. CDR3 residues: CASSPGGPEAFF. The CDR3 coding sequence is TGTGCCAGCTCACCAGGGGGCCCTGAAGCTTTCTTT.